The next 23 T cell receptor beta chains were all read from a single sample in a study of graft-versus-host responses after intestinal transplantation. Assay: immunoSEQ multiplex PCR; the TCRdb copy retains only in-frame clones and omits some. Of 9,000 to 10,000 clones in the sample, around 94% were seen once. Source: PBMCs, taken 8 days after intestinal transplant. These receptors were obtained from a human patient who received an intestinal transplant, so some T cells may come from the graft donor.

Points on this clone: An end of the junction differs from the germline gene, which may be a read error. This same CDR3 is encoded by further DNA sequences in the sample. The chain links TRBV27 to TRBJ2-1; D call uncertain. The CDR3 is 15 residues long. Per germline, CDR1 MNHEY and CDR2 SMNVEV (reference sequence). The DNA of the CDR3 is TGTGCCAGCAGTCTCCTGAGCGACGGCTACAATGAGCAATTCTTC. Its protein is CASSLLSDGYNEQFF.

The rearrangement links TRBV27 to TRBJ1-6; TRBD1 matches 7 bases. Per germline, CDR1 MNHEY and CDR2 SMNVEV (reference sequence). Unmatched junction bases numbered 4, after V lost 7 bases and J lost 7 bases. The CDR3 extends over 13 amino acids. The CDR3 DNA follows: TGTGCCAGCACTACAGGGGTAAATTCACCCCTCCACTTT. Translated: CASTTGVNSPLHF.

The chain couples TRBV14 to TRBJ1-2, with 12 bases fitting TRBD1. With 5 bases clipped from V and 8 bases from J, the junction kept 12 bases outside the gene matches. Germline assignment: CDR1 SGHDN and CDR2 FVKESK. CDR3 size: 16 residues. The DNA for the CDR3 is TGTGCCAGCAGCTCACGAACCGGGACAGGGGGCAGGGGCTACACCTTC. This translates into CASSSRTGTGGRGYTF. Variable domain in full (rest from reference TRBV14 and TRBJ1-2): EAGVTQFPSHSVIEKGQTVTLRCDPISGHDNLYWYRRVMGKEIKFLLHFVKESKQDESGMPNNRFLAERTGGTYSTLKVQPAELEDSGVYFCASSSRTGTGGRGYTFGSGTRLTVV.

The chain employs TRBV12-5 and TRBJ2-3; TRBD1 matches at 7 bases. V trimming: 5 bases; J trimming: 6 bases; junction bases outside the gene matches: 8. This CDR3 contains 14 residues. Per germline, CDR1 LGHNT and CDR2 FRNRAP. The CDR3 DNA sequence: TGTGCTAGTGGTCCAGGACAGGCCCCCGATACGCAGTATTTT. Protein product: CASGPGQAPDTQYF.

V gene TRBV5-1 combines with J gene TRBJ1-2, with 12 bases fitting TRBD1. V lost 0 bases, J lost 4 bases, and 7 bases stayed unmatched. Looked up from germline, CDR1 is SGHRS and CDR2 is YFSETQ. This CDR3 is 17 amino acids long. CDR3 residues: CASSLAGQGALIYGYTF. CDR3 bases: TGCGCCAGCAGCTTGGCGGGACAGGGGGCCCTTATCTATGGCTACACCTTC.

The rearrangement uses TRBV7-9 and TRBJ2-1; D ambiguous. The CDR3 is 14 residues long. V dropped 7 bases and J dropped 0 bases, with 10 bases sitting between them. Germline CDR1 and CDR2: SEHNR and FQNEAQ (reference sequence). The chain's CDR3 is CASNSISSYNEQFF. DNA of the CDR3: TGTGCCAGCAACTCAATAAGCTCCTACAATGAGCAGTTCTTC.

The rearrangement uses TRBV6-5 and TRBJ2-7, with no clear D. V lost 2 bases to trimming and J lost 5 bases, with 16 bases between them. CDR1 is MNHEY, CDR2 SVGAGI, per germline. The CDR3 extends over 15 amino acids. The chain's CDR3 is CASSYVGNQHNEQYF. The DNA for the CDR3 is TGTGCCAGCAGTTACGTGGGGAACCAACACAACGAGCAGTACTTC.

CDR3 protein: CASSWGARNTEAFF. The CDR3 DNA reads as TGTGCCAGCAGTTGGGGGGCTCGGAACACTGAAGCTTTCTTT. J is TRBJ1-1 and V is TRBV6-5; TRBD1 might be the D (6 bases). CDR3 length: 14 residues. The germline V gene encodes CDR1 MNHEY and CDR2 SVGAGI. Deletions cut 4 bases from V and 1 base from J, with 10 bases between.

This sequence joins TRBV6-5 and TRBJ1-2; 11 nucleotides align to TRBD1. V lost 5 bases to trimming and J lost 4 bases; unmatched junction nucleotides: 3. Germline V gene data show CDR1 as MNHEY and CDR2 as SVGAGI. This CDR3 is 14 amino acids long. The CDR3: CASSLGTGGYGYTF. In nucleotides, the CDR3 is TGTGCCAGCAGTCTAGGGACAGGGGGCTATGGCTACACCTTC.

This clone was seen a single time. The genes are TRBV18 and TRBJ2-7; 11 bases fit TRBD2. J was trimmed by 2 bases and V by 6 bases; bases with no gene match: 9. Germline values: CDR1 KGHSH, CDR2 LQKENI. The CDR3 runs 16 residues. The CDR3 loop reads CASSTGLAGGPYEQYF. In DNA form, the CDR3 reads TGTGCCAGCTCCACCGGGCTAGCGGGAGGTCCCTACGAGCAGTACTTC.

This clone was recorded once. This rearrangement joins TRBV18 to TRBJ2-3; tentative D call: TRBD2 (6 bases). Germline lookup yields CDR1 KGHSH and CDR2 LQKENI. CDR3 size: 15 residues. The V and J ends lost 3 bases and 1 base respectively, with 11 bases between them. Here the CDR3 reads CASSPLGGGTDTQYF. CDR3 in DNA: TGTGCCAGCTCACCCTTGGGCGGGGGCACAGATACGCAGTATTTT.

This sequence joins TRBV7-8 and TRBJ2-3; 9 bases agree with TRBD2. The germline CDR1 and CDR2 sequences are SGHVS and FQNEAQ. The CDR3 spans 15 residues. V dropped 5 bases and J dropped 3; count of bases not matched to a gene: 6. The CDR3 loop reads CASSPLAGATDTQYF. In nucleotides, the CDR3 is TGTGCCAGCAGCCCTTTAGCGGGAGCTACAGATACGCAGTATTTT.

The chain links TRBV9 to TRBJ2-3; 7 positions agree with TRBD2. Germline V gene data show CDR1 as SGDLS and CDR2 as YYNGEE. The ends lost 3 bases at V and 1 base at J; junction bases unmatched: 8. This CDR3 has 16 residues. Here the CDR3 reads CASSETGGRGTDTQYF. The CDR3 DNA is TGTGCCAGCAGCGAAACTGGCGGGAGAGGCACAGATACGCAGTATTTT.

The chain uses TRBV6-5 and TRBJ1-1; no definite D call. Trimming pared 0 bases from V and 11 bases from J, leaving 13 bases between. CDR1 is MNHEY, CDR2 SVGAGI, per germline. The CDR3 loop spans 13 amino acids. CDR3 protein: CASSYSTVSLAFF. The DNA of the CDR3 is TGTGCCAGCAGTTACTCGACGGTGAGTCTGGCTTTCTTT.

The chain uses TRBV2 and TRBJ2-3; perhaps TRBD2 as D (5 bases). Germline V gives CDR1 SNHLY, CDR2 FYNNEI. This CDR3 spans 13 amino acids. V dropped 5 bases and J dropped 7 bases, with 13 bases sitting between them. This CDR3 is CASSPDRENTQYF. The CDR3 DNA follows: TGTGCCAGCAGTCCGGACCGGGAAAATACGCAGTATTTT.

The table lists this clone with a count of one. J is TRBJ2-7 and V is TRBV4-3; D perhaps matches TRBD2 (7 bases). CDR1 and CDR2 (germline): LGHNA, YSLEER. CDR3 length equals 16 residues. V lost 4 bases to trimming and J lost 7 bases, with 23 bases between them. CDR3 bases: TGCGCCAGCAGCCGCGGGGAGGGGACAAGGACGGGAGAGCAGTACTTC. Translated, it gives CASSRGEGTRTGEQYF.

This rearrangement joins TRBV11-2 to TRBJ1-2; D remains unclear. Germline lookup yields CDR1 SGHAT and CDR2 FQNNGV. V was pared by 5 bases and J by 8 bases, with 15 bases between. The CDR3 totals 13 residues. CDR3 sequence (DNA): TGTGCCAGCAGCCCGGACGGACGTTGGGGCTACACCTTC. This gives the protein CASSPDGRWGYTF.

The chain carries TRBV2 and TRBJ2-7; TRBD2 aligns across 14 bases. The V gene's germline CDR1 is SNHLY and CDR2 FYNNEI. The CDR3 covers 16 residues. Losses at the gene ends were 4 bases for V and 6 bases for J; bases not matched to a gene: 8. The CDR3 is CASSGDRTSGRTEQYF. The CDR3 bases are TGTGCCAGCAGTGGTGACAGGACTAGCGGGAGGACCGAGCAGTACTTC.

This rearrangement joins TRBV9 to TRBJ1-4; TRBD1 aligns across 12 bases. From germline, CDR1 is SGDLS and CDR2 YYNGEE. The CDR3 has 18 amino acids. Trimming cost V 7 bases and J 11 bases; bases outside gene matches: 21. The DNA of the CDR3 is TGTGCCAGCGCTCCGGGACAGGGGGCTTCCGATTTATTAGGGAAACTGTTTTTT. Its translation is CASAPGQGASDLLGKLFF.

The genes are TRBV7-9 and TRBJ2-7; perhaps TRBD1 as D (6 bases). The CDR3 covers 14 residues. Germline CDR1 SEHNR, CDR2 FQNEAQ (reference sequence). V shed 5 bases and J shed 3 bases, with 14 bases lying between them. The CDR3 spells CASSPRDTNYEQYF. CDR3 nucleotide sequence: TGTGCCAGCAGCCCAAGGGACACTAACTACGAGCAGTACTTC.

The chain links TRBV4-1 to TRBJ1-1; TRBD1 matches 7 bases. With 1 base clipped from V and 0 bases from J, the junction kept 2 bases outside the gene matches. The CDR3 is made up of 15 amino acids. The V gene's germline CDR1 is MGHRA and CDR2 YSYEKL. The DNA of the CDR3 is TGCGCCAGCAGCCAAGGAGGGGGCATGAACACTGAAGCTTTCTTT. Protein product: CASSQGGGMNTEAFF.

The gene calls are TRBV19 and TRBJ2-2; 7 bases are a match to TRBD2. This CDR3 contains 16 residues. V trimming: 5 bases; J trimming: 4 bases; junction bases outside the gene matches: 10. Germline V gives CDR1 LNHDA, CDR2 SQIVND (reference sequence). The CDR3 nucleotides are TGTGCCAGTAGTGAAGGGCGGGAGTGGGGCACCGGGGAGCTGTTTTTT. This codes for CASSEGREWGTGELFF.

V is TRBV5-1 and J is TRBJ1-1, with 8 bases aligning to TRBD1. The germline V gene encodes CDR1 SGHRS and CDR2 YFSETQ. V was pared by 4 bases and J by 2 bases, with 4 bases of the junction left unmatched. The CDR3 is 14 residues long. The CDR3 here is CASSGQGPNTEAFF. The CDR3 DNA is TGCGCCAGCAGCGGACAGGGACCCAACACTGAAGCTTTCTTT.